This T cell receptor beta chain was sequenced in a study of T cell responses to AZD1222 COVID-19 vaccine. Overall study results and limits: Of the AZD1222 recipients, only 5 or 6 were seropositive at baseline. The study sampled repertoires only after the peak T cell response. Spike-specific TCR repertoires showed rising breadth and depth after two AZD1222 doses. Mostly white British, mostly female donors; authors suggested clonal diversity may be underestimated.

In this sample, this clone turned up once. The antigen is not known. Using immunoSEQ multiplex PCR, the repertoire was profiled, and TCRdb retains in-frame clones only, with some absent. The sample comprises tens of thousands of clones, approximately 80% of which are singletons, and more than 12% rests with the top ten. The CDR3 has 14 amino acids. Between the trimmed V and J ends, which lost 6 bases and 3 bases, there was a span of 14 bases. The germline CDR1 and CDR2 sequences are LNHDA and SQIVND (reference sequence). The clonotype originates from an adult who received the AZD1222 COVID-19 vaccine. The sequences come from peripheral blood, collected 28 days after the second AZD1222 dose. This chain connects TRBV19 to TRBJ1-2; D not certain. CDR3 in amino acids: CASSTVAGDYGYTF. DNA of the CDR3: TGTGCCAGTAGCACAGTAGCCGGGGACTATGGCTACACCTTC.